This is a list of T cell receptor beta chains from one sample in a study of OX40 agonist ivuxolimab in advanced cancers. Measured with immunoSEQ multiplex PCR; TCRdb has only the in-frame clones, and not every one. The sample lists some 67,000 clones; approximately 90% were seen once. The sequencing here drew on CD4+ or CD8+ T cells sorted from blood, taken in a trial of the OX40 agonist ivuxolimab. These receptors were obtained from an adult with an advanced solid tumor such as melanoma, head and neck, liver or kidney cancer. Both conserved end residues are trimmed from each CDR3. Part of the rows lack a size; the others show once, few, many or a class for expanded clones.

cdr3_length | clone_size | j_call | v_call | cdr3_aa
12 | . | TRBJ1-2 | TRBV28 | ASTSSGTNYGYT
14 | . | TRBJ2-5 | TRBV7-2 | ASSPGLAGGQETQY
13 | . | TRBJ2-6 | TRBV7-2 | ASSMSSSGANVLT
15 | . | TRBJ2-3 | TRBV9 | ASSVAQGLASADTQY
11 | . | TRBJ1-2 | TRBV5-1 | ASSSMDRSGYT
13 | . | TRBJ2-7 | TRBV4-2 | ASSQGLAGAYEQY
14 | . | TRBJ1-5 | TRBV27 | ASSSVAGARNQPQH
9 | . | TRBJ2-1 | TRBV2 | ASNYYNEQF
13 | . | TRBJ1-5 | TRBV6-6 | ASSDRQGSNQPQH
14 | . | TRBJ1-4 | TRBV4-1 | ASSNPYRGANEKLF
12 | once | TRBJ1-1 | TRBV7-9 | ASSLEQGNTEAF
12 | . | TRBJ2-5 | TRBV5-6 | ASSSLARQETQY
13 | few | TRBJ2-5 | TRBV6-6 | ASSYMSSREGTQY
14 | . | TRBJ1-6 | TRBV4-1 | ASSQEAGAENSPLH
15 | . | TRBJ1-2 | TRBV6-1 | ASSALTVQPRYYGYT
9 | . | TRBJ1-2 | TRBV5-6 | ASSSSGGYT